This TCR beta chain was captured in a study of CXCR3-negative and CXCR3-positive naive CD8 T cells. Turning to the study itself: Collectively, the libraries yielded about 140 million TRB reads in total, at about 1.5 +/- 0.3 million per library.

Germline loops: CDR1 SGHTA, CDR2 FQGNSA. The CDR3 contains 14 residues. In triplicate, each CD8+ T cell subset was sorted at roughly 330,000 cells per replicate. The libraries of TRB cDNA were prepared using 5' RACE with UMI labels. TCRdb reprocessed the 5' RACE reads, keeping one entry per CDR3 protein, no DNA. With roughly 39,000 distinct CDR3 sequences in the sample, the ten largest clones hold 9.5% to 12%. Sequenced material: memory CD8+ T cells from blood. The chain carries TRBV7-2 and TRBJ2-1. The receptor's source is a human donor in good health. Some clones in this sample may be carry-over from other donors' samples. The chain's CDR3 is CASSFGSSSDEQFF.